This T cell receptor beta chain emerged from a study of blood T cell repertoires in COVID-19. Sequenced by immunoSEQ multiplex PCR; TCRdb stores in-frame clones only, minus some. The sample has about 280,000 clones, 70% to 90% seen once. The germline V gene has CDR1 LGHDT and CDR2 YNNKEL (reference sequence). Trimming at V came to 3 bases and at J to 2 bases, leaving 1 base not matched to a gene. The CDR3 has 15 amino acids. The receptor was derived from a woman between 65 and 79 years old with acute or convalescent COVID-19. The chain links TRBV3-1 (or the pseudogene TRBV3-2) to TRBJ2-6, with 7 nucleotides matching TRBD1. The specimen was peripheral blood. The CDR3 DNA reads TGTGCCAGCAGCCACAGGGGGACTGGGGCCAACGTCCTGACTTTC. As protein: CASSHRGTGANVLTF.